This is a list of T cell receptor beta chains from one sample in a study of CD8 T cells in Susac syndrome. TCRdb re-analysed the immunoSEQ multiplex PCR reads in MiXCR, keeping a single row per CDR3 protein. Among 140,000 to 150,000 distinct CDR3 sequences listed, under 97% were seen once. Sequencing used CD4+ T cells from PBMCs. The source is a human donor with Susac syndrome. Each CDR3 is given with its conserved first and last residue. Each record gives: V gene, J gene, D gene, clone size, CDR3 DNA, CDR3 protein. The D gene is left open where the match is weak. The size field is filled for only some rows; it gives once, few, many or a size class.

TRBV5-1	TRBJ2-5	TRBD1	few	TGCGCCAGCAGCCCTAACCCGGGACAGGGGACCCAGTACTTC	CASSPNPGQGTQYF
TRBV14	TRBJ2-2	NA	NA	TGTGCCAGCAGCCAAGAGGTCGGGGAGCTGTTTTTT	CASSQEVGELFF
TRBV11-2	TRBJ2-7	TRBD2	NA	TGTGCCAGCAGCTTAGATCCTAGCGGGATCTCCTACGAGCAGTACTTC	CASSLDPSGISYEQYF
TRBV5-1	TRBJ1-1	NA	NA	TGCGCCAGCAGCTTAGTATTTTGGACTGAAGCTTTCTTT	CASSLVFWTEAFF
TRBV5-1	TRBJ1-1	TRBD1	NA	TGCGCCAGCAGCAGCCGGACAGGGGGGAACACTGAAGCTTTCTTT	CASSSRTGGNTEAFF
TRBV12-5	TRBJ1-5	TRBD1	NA	TGTGCTAGTGGACCACTGCTGGGACAGGGCAATCAGCCCCAGCATTTT	CASGPLLGQGNQPQHF
TRBV9	TRBJ2-7	NA	NA	TGTGCCAGCAGCCCCCGACAGTCTTCCTACGAGCAGTACTTC	CASSPRQSSYEQYF
TRBV12-3/TRBV12-4	TRBJ2-5	TRBD1	NA	TGTGCCAGCAGGACGACAGGGGGAGAGACCCAGTACTTC	CASRTTGGETQYF
TRBV25-1	TRBJ2-7	NA	once	TGTGCCAGCAGTGACAGAACCTACGAGCAGTACTTC	CASSDRTYEQYF
TRBV12-3/TRBV12-4	TRBJ2-4	NA	NA	TGTGCCAGCAGGTCCCCCGCGGGGGCCAAAAACATTCAGTACTTC	CASRSPAGAKNIQYF
TRBV6-4	TRBJ1-6	TRBD1	NA	TGTGCCAGCAAGCGGGACAGCGGACTTAATTCACCCCTCCACTTT	CASKRDSGLNSPLHF
TRBV12-3/TRBV12-4	TRBJ2-1	TRBD2	NA	TGTGCCAGCAGCGCGGGACTAGCGGGGACTTTTGAGCAGTTCTTC	CASSAGLAGTFEQFF
TRBV24-1	TRBJ2-1	TRBD1	NA	TGTGCCACCGAGGGACAGGGGGCTGCCCTCACCTACAATGAGCAGTTCTTC	CATEGQGAALTYNEQFF
TRBV3-1	TRBJ1-2	NA	NA	TGTGCCAGCAGCCAGACCTTGGACTATGGCTACACCTTC	CASSQTLDYGYTF
TRBV6-5	TRBJ2-1	NA	NA	TGTGCCAGCAGTTTCAGTGGTTTTAATGAGCAGTTCTTC	CASSFSGFNEQFF